This TCR beta chain was observed in a study of CD8+CD57+ T cells in acquired aplastic anemia. Overall study context: When averaged, DNA from sorted CD4+ and CD8+ cells came to around 3.4 ug.

General observations from the study: Sharing between patients and controls was observed for twenty-nine CD8+ CDR3 sequences. Patients showed no significant difference from controls in CD8+ Simpson's diversity.

In the case of this clonotype: Its antigen is not known.

Profiling that covered TCR beta VDJ and CDR3 relied on genomic DNA as its template. A single record per CDR3 protein comes from TCRdb applying MiXCR to the reads. The table lists 55,000 to 80,000 distinct CDR3 sequences, approximately 51% of them singletons, with roughly 8% in the top ten. This CDR3 contains 14 residues. J lost 0 bases, V lost 6 bases, and 4 bases had no gene match. CDR1 WNHNN and CDR2 SYGVQD come from the germline V gene (reference sequence). The sample comprised sorted CD4+, CD8+, or CD8+CD57+ T cells (not recorded which) from PBMCs. The clonotype comes from a human donor in good health, serving as a control. The chain couples TRBV10-1 to TRBJ1-2; 7 bases agree with TRBD1. CDR3 DNA sequence: TGCGCCAGCAGCCGGGACAGATCTAACTATGGCTACACCTTC. This encodes CASSRDRSNYGYTF.